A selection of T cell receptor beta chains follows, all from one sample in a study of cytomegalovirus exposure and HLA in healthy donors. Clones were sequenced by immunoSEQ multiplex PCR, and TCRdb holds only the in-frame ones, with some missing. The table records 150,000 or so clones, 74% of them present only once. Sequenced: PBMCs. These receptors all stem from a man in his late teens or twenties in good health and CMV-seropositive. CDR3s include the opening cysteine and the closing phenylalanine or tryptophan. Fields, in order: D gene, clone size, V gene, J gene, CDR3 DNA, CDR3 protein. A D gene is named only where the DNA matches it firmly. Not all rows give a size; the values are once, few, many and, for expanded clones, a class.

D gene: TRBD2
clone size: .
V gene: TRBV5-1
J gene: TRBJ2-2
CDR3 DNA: TGCGCCAGCACCCCAAGCGGGAGGGCCGTCGGGGAGCTGTTTTTT
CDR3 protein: CASTPSGRAVGELFF

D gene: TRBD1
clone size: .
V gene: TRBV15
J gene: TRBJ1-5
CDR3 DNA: TGTGCCACCAGCGAACTCACAGGGGAGAAAGGGAATCAGCCCCAGCATTTT
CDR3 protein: CATSELTGEKGNQPQHF

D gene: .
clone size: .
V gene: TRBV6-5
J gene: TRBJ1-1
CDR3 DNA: TGTGCCAGCAGTCAGACAGGTCTGGAAACTGAAGCTTTCTTT
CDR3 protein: CASSQTGLETEAFF

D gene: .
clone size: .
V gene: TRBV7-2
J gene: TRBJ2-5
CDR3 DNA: TGTGCCAGCAGCCCGAGCTGGAGAGGGGAGACCCAGTACTTC
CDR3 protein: CASSPSWRGETQYF

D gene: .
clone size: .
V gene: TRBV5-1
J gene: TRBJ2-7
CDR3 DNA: TGCGCCAGCAGCTTGGCAGGACAATCCTACGAGCAGTACTTC
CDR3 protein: CASSLAGQSYEQYF

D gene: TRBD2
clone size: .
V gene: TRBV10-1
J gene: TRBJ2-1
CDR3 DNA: TGCGCCAGCAGATGGCGGGGGGAACAGTTCTTC
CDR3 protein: CASRWRGEQFF

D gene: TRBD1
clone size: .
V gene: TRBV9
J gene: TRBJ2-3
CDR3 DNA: TGTGCCAGCAGCGTAGGCCCGGGACAGGGCTCAAGAGGGACAGATACGCAGTATTTT
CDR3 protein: CASSVGPGQGSRGTDTQYF

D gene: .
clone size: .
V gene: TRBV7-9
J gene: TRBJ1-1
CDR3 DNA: TGTGCCAGCAGACGAACTCAGGGGAACACTGAAGCTTTCTTT
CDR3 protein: CASRRTQGNTEAFF

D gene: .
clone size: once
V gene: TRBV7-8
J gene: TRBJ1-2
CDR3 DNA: TGTGCCAGCAGCTTGGGTCGTTGGGGCCAGGGTATTAGGGTTAACTATGGCTACACCTTC
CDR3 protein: CASSLGRWGQGIRVNYGYTF

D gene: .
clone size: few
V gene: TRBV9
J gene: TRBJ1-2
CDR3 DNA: TGTGCCAGCAGCGTAGACCCACCCCCAGGGGTCCGTCATGGCTACACCTTC
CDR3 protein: CASSVDPPPGVRHGYTF

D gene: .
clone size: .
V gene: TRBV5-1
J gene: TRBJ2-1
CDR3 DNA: TGCGCCAGCATGAGAGCTGTACCGCAGGGTGAGCAGTTCTTC
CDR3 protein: CASMRAVPQGEQFF

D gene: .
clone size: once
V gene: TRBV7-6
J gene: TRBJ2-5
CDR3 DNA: TGTGCCAGCAGCTTTTTGGCCCAAATAGGCACGGCGGGAGAGACCCAGTACTTC
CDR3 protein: CASSFLAQIGTAGETQYF

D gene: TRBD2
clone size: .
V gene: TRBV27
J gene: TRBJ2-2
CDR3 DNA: TGTGCCAGCAGTTTATTAGCGGGAGTTACCGGGGAGCTGTTTTTT
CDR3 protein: CASSLLAGVTGELFF

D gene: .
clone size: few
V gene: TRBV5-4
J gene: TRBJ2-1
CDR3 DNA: TGTGCCAGCAGCTTTAAGCGGATCTACAATGAGCAGTTCTTC
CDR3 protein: CASSFKRIYNEQFF

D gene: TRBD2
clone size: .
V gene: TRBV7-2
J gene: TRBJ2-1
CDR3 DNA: TGTGCCAGCAGCTCCCGGGACTACACCGAGCAGTTCTTC
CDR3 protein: CASSSRDYTEQFF

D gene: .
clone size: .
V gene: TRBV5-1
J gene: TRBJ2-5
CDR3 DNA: TGCGCCAGCAGCTTGGCGGGGGAGACCCAGTACTTC
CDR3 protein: CASSLAGETQYF

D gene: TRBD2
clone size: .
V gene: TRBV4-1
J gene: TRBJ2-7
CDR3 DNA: TGCGCCAGCAGCCGGACGCCTACGGGACTAGCGACGGGGGAGCAGTACTTC
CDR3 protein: CASSRTPTGLATGEQYF

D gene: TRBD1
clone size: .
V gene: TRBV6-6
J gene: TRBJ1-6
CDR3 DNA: TGTGCCAGCAGTTACTCCCAGGGGGCGCATAATTCACCCCTCCACTTT
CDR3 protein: CASSYSQGAHNSPLHF